One T cell receptor beta chain is described in this entry. It has no known antigen specificity. No base qualities exist here, and no much larger clone lies one base off it. V sheds 3 bases and J sheds 5 bases, leaving 9 bases between their ends. CDR1 SGHRS and CDR2 YFSETQ were looked up in the germline V gene. From the cysteine through the phenylalanine, the CDR3 covers 12 amino acids. The read is trimmed to its CDR3 DNA, 36 bases read in frame from base 1. This record belongs to a study of control samples from healthy donors and cancer patients (dated by TCRdb to about 2020). The library was obtained by the immunoSEQ multiplex PCR assay. Here the immuneACCESS table is served through TCRdb, limited to in-frame sequences with V and J called. Missing clones are a known gap in these copies; in checked studies unresolved V genes cover under half, and the rest lacks a known reason. The sample yields roughly 130,000 clones; 80% to 95% were counted once. The leading ten clones occupy over 2% of the sample.

The chain is encoded by TRBV5-1 joined to TRBJ2-7, with the identity of the D gene unclear. Source material: blood. The source of this sequence is a man aged 18 to 29 in good health. The DNA is TGCGCCAGCAGCTCGCCTATGGACGAGCAGTACTTC. This sequence encodes CASSSPMDEQYF.